The 26 T cell receptor beta chains given below trace back to one sample, sequenced in a study of CD8 T cells in Susac syndrome. Random hexamers were used to reverse transcribe the RNA input (roughly 0.5 to 1 ug). TCRdb re-derived calls from the immunoSEQ multiplex PCR reads in MiXCR, one entry per CDR3 protein. The data hold 120,000 or so distinct CDR3 sequences, with about 95% observed a single time. Sequenced input: CD4+ T cells from PBMCs. These receptor sequences come from a human donor in good health.

The genes are TRBV2 and TRBJ2-5, with D perhaps matching TRBD2 (6 bases). V lost 6 bases, J lost 7 bases, and 15 bases lay in between. The CDR3 sequence is 13 residues long. Per germline, CDR1 SNHLY and CDR2 FYNNEI. In DNA form, the CDR3 reads TGTGCCAGCAGCGAGGAGCAGGAGGGGACCCAGTACTTC. Residues: CASSEEQEGTQYF.

The J gene is TRBJ1-2, the V gene TRBV29-1; TRBD1 might be the D (5 bases). The CDR3 contains 15 residues. CDR1 SQVTM and CDR2 ANQGSEA come from the germline V gene. V dropped 5 bases and J dropped 6 bases, with 22 bases sitting between them. CDR3 region: CSVFNLHRLGDGYTF. CDR3 DNA sequence: TGCAGCGTTTTTAACTTACACAGGCTAGGCGATGGCTACACCTTC. The variable domain in full, with the rest retrieved from reference TRBV29-1 and TRBJ1-2, is SAVISQKPSRDICQRGTSLTIQCQVDSQVTMMFWYRQQPGQSLTLIATANQGSEATYESGFVIDKFPISRPNLTFSTLTVSNMSPEDSSIYLCSVFNLHRLGDGYTFGSGTRLTVV.

The V gene is TRBV7-9, the J gene TRBJ2-7, with 7 bases lining up with TRBD1. This CDR3 has 16 amino acids. Losses at the gene ends were 1 base for V and 2 bases for J; bases not matched to a gene: 8. CDR1 and CDR2 from the germline V gene are SEHNR and FQNEAQ (reference sequence). The CDR3 DNA sequence: TGTGCCAGCAGCTTAGTACAGGGGTTGGGAACCTACGAGCAGTACTTC. It specifies CASSLVQGLGTYEQYF.

The genes are TRBV11-2 and TRBJ1-1, with no clear D. Germline lookup yields CDR1 SGHAT and CDR2 FQNNGV. This CDR3 region has 14 residues. V lost 2 bases and J lost 1, with 8 bases in between. CDR3 sequence: CASSLRRENTEAFF. In DNA form, the CDR3 reads TGTGCCAGCAGCTTAAGGCGGGAGAACACTGAAGCTTTCTTT.

The chain recombines TRBV9 with TRBJ1-1; D might be TRBD1 (6 bases). The germline gives CDR1 SGDLS, CDR2 YYNGEE. Trimming removed 0 bases at V and 4 bases at J, with 13 bases between. CDR3 length equals 15 residues. This CDR3 is CASSVAGDMGTEAFF. The DNA of the CDR3 is TGTGCCAGCAGCGTAGCTGGGGACATGGGCACTGAAGCTTTCTTT.

This chain links TRBV20-1 with TRBJ2-2; perhaps TRBD2 as D (6 bases). Per the germline V gene, CDR1 is DFQATT and CDR2 is SNEGSKA (reference sequence). Deletions cut 6 bases from V and 4 bases from J, with 18 bases between. This CDR3 region has 15 residues. Written as DNA, the CDR3 is TGCAGTGCGGAGCCCCTTCGGGGGTCCACCGGGGAGCTGTTTTTT. This gives the protein CSAEPLRGSTGELFF.

This clonotype occurred once. The V call is TRBV5-1, the J call TRBJ2-5; possibly TRBD2 for D (5 bases). Germline values: CDR1 SGHRS, CDR2 YFSETQ. Trimming removed 4 bases from V and 2 bases from J, with 12 bases in between. CDR3 length: 14 residues. CDR3 amino acids: CASSMRLPQETQYF. CDR3 DNA sequence: TGCGCCAGCAGCATGCGACTACCTCAAGAGACCCAGTACTTC.

The chain joins TRBV7-2 to TRBJ2-1, with TRBD1 identical over 8 bases. V trimming: 6 bases; J trimming: 7 bases; junction bases outside the gene matches: 8. The germline CDR1 and CDR2 sequences are SGHTA and FQGNSA. The CDR3 is made up of 14 amino acids. This CDR3 is CASRTGTGGNEQFF. CDR3 sequence (DNA): TGTGCCAGCAGGACCGGGACAGGTGGGAATGAGCAGTTCTTC. The whole variable domain, remainder taken from reference TRBV7-2 and TRBJ2-1, is GAGVSQSPSNKVTEKGKDVELRCDPISGHTALYWYRQSLGQGLEFLIYFQGNSAPDKSGLPSDRFSAERTGGSVSTLTIQRTQQEDSAVYLCASRTGTGGNEQFFGPGTRLTVL.

V gene TRBV20-1 combines with J gene TRBJ2-5, with TRBD2 matching 7 bases. V lost 6 bases to trimming and J lost 5 bases; unmatched junction nucleotides: 15. This CDR3 spans 15 amino acids. The V gene's germline CDR1 is DFQATT and CDR2 SNEGSKA (reference sequence). The DNA of the CDR3 is TGCAGTGCAAGGGTGAGAGCGGGACCTATGGAGACCCAGTACTTC. Residues: CSARVRAGPMETQYF.

The J gene is TRBJ2-2, the V gene TRBV7-2; no firm D call. Germline V lookup: CDR1 SGHTA, CDR2 FQGNSA. This CDR3 has 16 residues. The V and J ends lost 5 bases and 0 bases respectively, with 13 bases between them. The CDR3 nucleotides read TGTGCCAGCAGCCTCCGTCCAGGCGCGAACACCGGGGAGCTGTTTTTT. Protein product: CASSLRPGANTGELFF.

The chain joins TRBV11-2 to TRBJ2-5, with 7 bases that match TRBD2. CDR3 length: 14 amino acids. V lost 5 bases to trimming and J lost 9 bases; unmatched junction nucleotides: 12. Germline loops: CDR1 SGHAT, CDR2 FQNNGV. The CDR3 spells CASSAQLAAGAQYF. The CDR3 DNA reads as TGTGCCAGCAGCGCCCAACTAGCCGCGGGGGCCCAGTACTTC.

The rearrangement uses TRBV24-1 and TRBJ2-1; D gene ambiguous. CDR3 length equals 14 residues. V gave up 5 bases and J gave up 3 bases, with 10 bases separating them. Germline V gives CDR1 KGHDR, CDR2 SFDVKD. CDR3 loop: CATSATDGYNEQFF. CDR3 bases: TGTGCCACCAGTGCCACGGACGGCTACAATGAGCAGTTCTTC.

This clonotype came up once. The genes are TRBV7-3 and TRBJ1-1; 7 positions match TRBD1. With V trimmed by 2 bases and J by 5 bases, 8 bases remained unmatched. Per the germline V gene, CDR1 is SGHTA and CDR2 is FQGTGA. The CDR3 loop spans 15 amino acids. The CDR3 protein is CASSLGFQGGTEAFF. CDR3 DNA: TGTGCCAGCAGCTTAGGATTCCAGGGGGGGACTGAAGCTTTCTTT.

The V and J genes are TRBV3-1 and TRBJ2-1; D uncertain. With 5 bases removed from V and 4 bases from J, the gap between germline ends came to 9 bases. There are 13 residues in the CDR3. Germline lookup yields CDR1 LGHDT and CDR2 YNNKEL (reference sequence). The chain's CDR3 is CASSKDEYNEQFF. CDR3 in DNA: TGTGCCAGCAGCAAGGACGAGTACAATGAGCAGTTCTTC.

J is TRBJ2-3 and V is TRBV11-3, with TRBD2 matching 8 bases. Germline lookup yields CDR1 SGHNT and CDR2 YENEEA. The CDR3 runs to 16 residues. J was trimmed by 5 bases and V by 1 base; bases with no gene match: 8. CDR3 protein: CASSLGTGRGEDTQYF. The CDR3 region has the DNA TGTGCCAGCAGCTTAGGCACCGGGAGGGGTGAAGATACGCAGTATTTT. The entire variable domain, with the rest obtained from reference TRBV11-3 and TRBJ2-3, is as follows: EAGVVQSPRYKIIEKKQPVAFWCNPISGHNTLYWYLQNLGQGPELLIRYENEEAVDDSQLPKDRFSAERLKGVDSTLKIQPAELGDSAVYLCASSLGTGRGEDTQYFGPGTRLTVL.

The rearrangement links TRBV14 to TRBJ2-1; 9 bases match TRBD1. This CDR3 spans 18 amino acids. V gave up 3 bases and J gave up 1 base; unmatched junction bases: 10. CDR1 is SGHDN, CDR2 FVKESK, per germline. The DNA of the CDR3 is TGTGCCAGCAGCCAGGATAGGGACAGGGATTTATCCTACAATGAGCAGTTCTTC. Translating gives CASSQDRDRDLSYNEQFF.

The chain is built from TRBV2 and TRBJ2-7; no clear D. The V end was cut by 7 bases, the J end by 1 base, with 11 bases between. Germline V CDR1 and CDR2: SNHLY, FYNNEI. CDR3 size: 13 residues. CDR3 residues: CASNWLGSYEQYF. Here the CDR3 DNA reads TGTGCCAGCAACTGGCTGGGTTCCTACGAGCAGTACTTC.

The J gene is TRBJ2-7, the V gene TRBV7-2; a possible D gene is TRBD2 (7 bases). CDR1 SGHTA and CDR2 FQGNSA come from the germline V gene. The V gene lost 6 bases and the J gene lost 8 bases, with 14 bases spanning the gap. CDR3 length equals 12 residues. The CDR3 DNA reads as TGTGCCAGCAGATTCGACGGGGGGCAGCAGTACTTC. Its protein product is CASRFDGGQQYF.

The rearrangement links TRBV11-1 to TRBJ1-2; unclear D gene. Between the trimmed V and J ends, which lost 2 bases and 3 bases, there was a span of 7 bases. The CDR3 spans 13 residues. Germline V CDR1 and CDR2: SGHAT, FQDESV (reference sequence). DNA for the CDR3: TGTGCCAGCAGCTTAAAGTCAGACTATGGCTACACCTTC. This encodes CASSLKSDYGYTF. Together with reference TRBV11-1 and TRBJ1-2, the CDR3 gives the full variable domain: EAEVAQSPRYKITEKSQAVAFWCDPISGHATLYWYRQILGQGPELLVQFQDESVVDDSQLPKDRFSAERLKGVDSTLKIQPAELGDSAMYLCASSLKSDYGYTFGSGTRLTVV.

V is TRBV9 and J is TRBJ2-1, with 7 bases fitting TRBD2. V was clipped by 0 bases and J by 7 bases; unmatched bases: 7. The germline CDR1 and CDR2 sequences are SGDLS and YYNGEE. CDR3 length: 15 residues. The CDR3 DNA follows: TGTGCCAGCAGCGTAGTAGCGGGTGGCTGGAATGAGCAGTTCTTC. It yields the protein CASSVVAGGWNEQFF.

The rearrangement joins TRBV5-1 to TRBJ2-5; D unresolved. V was clipped by 2 bases and J by 5 bases, with 10 bases between them. Germline V gene data show CDR1 as SGHRS and CDR2 as YFSETQ. The CDR3 is 13 amino acids. CDR3 coding DNA: TGCGCCAGCAGCTTCGGAACAGATGAGACCCAGTACTTC. Translation gives CASSFGTDETQYF.

This chain connects TRBV7-9 to TRBJ2-1, with 11 nucleotides matching TRBD2. This CDR3 has 19 residues. V shed 4 bases, J shed 9 bases, and the junction held 20 bases outside the gene matches. The germline gives CDR1 SEHNR, CDR2 FQNEAQ (reference sequence). This chain's CDR3 is CASSSVAGGGGRRWSEQFF. The CDR3 nucleotides are TGTGCCAGCAGCTCGGTAGCGGGAGGGGGCGGTCGGCGGTGGAGTGAGCAGTTCTTC.

The chain employs TRBV30 and TRBJ1-6; 9 bases fit TRBD1. Germline V CDR1 and CDR2: GTSNPN, SVGIG (reference sequence). V lost 8 bases and J lost 7; bases outside the gene matches: 3. This CDR3 is 12 amino acids long. This chain's CDR3 is CARGQGNSPLHF. The CDR3 DNA reads TGTGCCCGGGGACAGGGAAATTCACCCCTCCACTTT.

The chain is built from TRBV29-1 and TRBJ2-5; 9 bases agree with TRBD1. The CDR3 length is 14 residues. Germline V gene sequence: CDR1 SQVTM, CDR2 ANQGSEA. Trimming removed 7 bases from V and 4 bases from J; junction bases left unmatched: 10. CDR3: CSGGVTGGTETQYF. Here the CDR3 DNA reads TGCAGCGGGGGGGTGACAGGGGGAACAGAGACCCAGTACTTC.

The chain joins TRBV3-1 to TRBJ2-3, with D hard to call. Germline CDR1 LGHDT, CDR2 YNNKEL (reference sequence). The V end lost 6 bases, the J end lost 3 bases, and 13 bases lay between the germline ends. There are 14 residues in the CDR3. The CDR3 region has the DNA TGTGCCAGCAGTCCAAGTCACCAGACAGATACGCAGTATTTT. Residues: CASSPSHQTDTQYF.

The chain links TRBV4-2 to TRBJ1-1; D is possibly TRBD1 (5 bases). Germline CDR1 reads LGHNA; CDR2 reads YNFKEQ. The ends were cut back, 4 bases at V and 0 bases at J, with 12 bases in the middle. The CDR3 covers 15 residues. CDR3 DNA: TGTGCCAGCAGCCGAAACCAGGGAGTGAACACTGAAGCTTTCTTT. Its protein product is CASSRNQGVNTEAFF.